This TCR beta chain comes out of a study of long-term antiretroviral therapy in people with HIV (dated by TCRdb to between 2021 and 2022). With respect to the entire study: The earliest samples were collected about a decade before the 2015 WHO recommendation for immediate ART, when ART was typically delayed until CD4 counts fell. No cross-contamination during QIAcube processing was seen in test extractions of a monoclonal T-cell line run alongside 25 to 35 polyclonal samples. About 35% of the 30 participants with HIV were female. A total of some 210 cryopreserved PBMC samples were contributed to the cohort by 30 adults with confirmed HIV infection, with samples collected serially over a mean of approximately six years (range 1-12). A retrospective serial study tested whether ART initiation and durable HIV suppression were associated with changes in peripheral blood TRB repertoire composition and diversity.

General conclusions and limits of the study: The samples were dated from about 2004 to 2017, and the ART regimens that were used may be less effective than current ART regimens. Expanded TRB clones identified before ART initiation dominated the repertoire at all time points, although this dominance fluctuated and declined in many PLHIV after ART. HIV repertoires had narrower CDR3 length ranges than controls, and the network structure suggested an antigen-experienced repertoire that shifted only slightly toward naive after ART. A significant increase in TRB diversity was found to be associated with ART initiation, although TRB diversity was observed to remain significantly below that of transplant donor controls even after long-term ART. No data were available on ART adherence, viral resistance or therapy changes, limiting inferences about post-ART repertoire changes. Because PBMC availability was limited, only the TCR beta chain was sequenced, with no alpha chain pairing. Because pre-ART samples had limited cell numbers, profiling was done on unsorted PBMC rather than on sorted CD4+ and CD8+ T cells.

Remarks on this clone: Its antigen remains undetermined. No base quality values were provided; no much bigger clone lies one nucleotide off.

CDR1 and CDR2 were assigned from the germline V gene as MNHEY and SVGAGI. The junction carries 12 bases between V and J, which are trimmed by 8 bases and 2 bases respectively. From its cysteine to its phenylalanine, the CDR3 spans 13 amino acids. Kept here is only the CDR3 DNA, which spans 39 bases and is read in frame from base 1. The immunoSEQ hsTCRB v3.0 assay was used at survey level resolution to sequence the TRB variable region. The target sequencing depth for TRB was about 40,000-55,000 T-cell genomes per sample. Pooled TRB libraries were sequenced on an Illumina MiSeq with a v3 150-cycle kit. Turning to the authors' computational methods: Repertoire analysis ran in R within a reproducible Nextflow workflow covering QC, data transformation and analysis. LymphoSeq2, an R package for AIRR-Seq data exploration, was used to implement custom analyses. After excluding a few samples that yielded fewer than 5000 total TRB sequences, under 200 HIV repertoires remained for analysis. Of the 180 to 200 retained HIV repertoires, 55 to 60 were collected before and 120 to 130 after ART initiation. Each repertoire was downsampled to 5000 TRB nucleotide sequences, and summary statistics were averaged across 100 downsampling iterations. The analysis kept only TRB sequences whose CDR3 regions were at least seven amino acids long. Diversity was assessed using a clonality score derived from Shannon entropy and using the Gini coefficient. In repertoire networks, the top 5000 CDR3 amino acid sequences were linked whenever an edit distance of one separated two sequences. GLIPH2 predicted antigen specificity groups and MHC restriction for TRB CDR3 amino acid sequences. To flag known CMV, EBV, HIV or tissue antigen associations, CDR3 amino acid sequences were matched against VDJdb and McPAS-TCR. Pre-ART, post-ART and control groups were compared with Wilcoxon signed-rank tests and Holm-Bonferroni correction. Not all clones reach the TCRdb copy of this immuneACCESS table, which keeps in-frame sequences only. Checked studies attribute under half of the gap to unresolved V genes and leave the rest unexplained. Clonal size and the V and J genes are those of that table, whereas D and trimming came from the DNA. The sample contains about 35,000 clones, roughly 80% of them found a single time. About an eighth of the sample is held by the ten biggest clonotypes.

To be included, a participant needed at least one PBMC sample from before ART initiation plus at least two post-ART samples. All participants with HIV were treated in the United States of America. Before DNA extraction, cryopreserved samples of about 0.95-11 million PBMC were thawed and then washed. At the time of the earliest PBMC sample, participants with HIV were aged between roughly 20 and 60 years. Per participant, PBMC samples came from 1-4 timepoints prior to ART initiation and 2-8 timepoints following ART initiation, for a median of 7 samples. Serial HIV viral load, CD4+ T-cell count, ART history and demographic data were obtained for every participant. A Qiagen kit on a QIAcube was used to extract genomic DNA from unsorted PBMC, with samples processed in batches of 12.

The receptor's source is a man between 18 and 29 years old with HIV. The specimen comprised unsorted PBMCs, sampled 0.3 years after starting antiretroviral therapy. The V gene is TRBV6-5 and the J gene is TRBJ1-2, with the D gene too uncertain to name. The DNA sequence is as follows: TGTGCCAGCTTCGAGGACCTCAACTATGGCTACACCTTC. It codes for CASFEDLNYGYTF.